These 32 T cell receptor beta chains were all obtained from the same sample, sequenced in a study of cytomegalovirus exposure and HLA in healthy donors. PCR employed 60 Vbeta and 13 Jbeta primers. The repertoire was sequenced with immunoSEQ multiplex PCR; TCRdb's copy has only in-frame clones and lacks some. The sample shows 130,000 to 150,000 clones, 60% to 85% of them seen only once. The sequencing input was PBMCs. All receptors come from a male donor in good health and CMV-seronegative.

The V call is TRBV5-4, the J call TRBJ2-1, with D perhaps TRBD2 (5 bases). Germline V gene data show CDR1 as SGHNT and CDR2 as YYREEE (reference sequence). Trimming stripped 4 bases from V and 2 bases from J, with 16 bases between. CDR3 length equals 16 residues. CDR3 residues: CASSRRISAAYNEQFF. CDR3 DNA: TGTGCCAGCAGCCGCCGAATTAGCGCCGCCTACAATGAGCAGTTCTTC.

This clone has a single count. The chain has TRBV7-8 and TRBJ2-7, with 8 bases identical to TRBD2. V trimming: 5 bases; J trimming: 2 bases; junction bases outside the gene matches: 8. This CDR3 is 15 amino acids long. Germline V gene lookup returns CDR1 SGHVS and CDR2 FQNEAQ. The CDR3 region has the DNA TGTGCCAGCAGCCGAACACGGGGGGGGACCTACGAGCAGTACTTC. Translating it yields CASSRTRGGTYEQYF.

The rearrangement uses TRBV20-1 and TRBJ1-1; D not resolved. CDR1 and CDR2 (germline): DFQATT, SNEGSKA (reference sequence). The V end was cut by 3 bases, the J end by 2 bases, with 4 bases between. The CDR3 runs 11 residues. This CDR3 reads CSASSNTEAFF. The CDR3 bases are TGCAGTGCTAGTAGTAACACTGAAGCTTTCTTT.

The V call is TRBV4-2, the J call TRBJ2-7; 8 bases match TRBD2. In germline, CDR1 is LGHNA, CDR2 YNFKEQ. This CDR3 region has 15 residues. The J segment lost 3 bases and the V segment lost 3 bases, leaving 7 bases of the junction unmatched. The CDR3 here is CASSQSPAGGYEQYF. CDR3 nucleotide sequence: TGTGCCAGCAGCCAGAGCCCTGCGGGAGGCTACGAGCAGTACTTC.

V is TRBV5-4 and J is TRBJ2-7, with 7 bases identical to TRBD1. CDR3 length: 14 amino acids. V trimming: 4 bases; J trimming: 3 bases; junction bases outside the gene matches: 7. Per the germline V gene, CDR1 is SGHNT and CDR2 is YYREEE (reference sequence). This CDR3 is CASSPRTGDYEQYF. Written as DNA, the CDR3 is TGTGCCAGCAGCCCCAGGACAGGAGACTACGAGCAGTACTTC.

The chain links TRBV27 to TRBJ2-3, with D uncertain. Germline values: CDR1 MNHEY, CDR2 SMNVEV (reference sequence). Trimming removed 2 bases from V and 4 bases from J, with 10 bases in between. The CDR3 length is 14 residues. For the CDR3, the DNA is TGTGCCAGCAGTTTACGACGGCAGGCAGATACGCAGTATTTT. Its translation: CASSLRRQADTQYF.

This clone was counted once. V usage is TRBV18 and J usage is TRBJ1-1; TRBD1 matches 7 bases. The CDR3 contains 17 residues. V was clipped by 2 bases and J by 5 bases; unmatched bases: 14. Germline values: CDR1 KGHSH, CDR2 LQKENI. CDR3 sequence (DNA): TGTGCCAGCTCACCAGTGGGCTACCAGACAGGGTGGACTGAAGCTTTCTTT. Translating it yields CASSPVGYQTGWTEAFF.

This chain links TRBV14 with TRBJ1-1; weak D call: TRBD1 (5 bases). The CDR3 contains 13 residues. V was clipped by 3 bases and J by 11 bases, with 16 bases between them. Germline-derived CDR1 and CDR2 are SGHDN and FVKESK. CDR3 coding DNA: TGTGCCAGCAGCCAGGCAGGGTCCGGACGGGCTTTCTTT. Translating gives CASSQAGSGRAFF.

The CDR3 sequence: CASSLQLAANTGELFF. The CDR3 DNA reads as TGTGCCAGCAGCTTGCAACTAGCGGCGAACACCGGGGAGCTGTTTTTT. The rearrangement joins TRBV5-4 to TRBJ2-2; 8 bases map to TRBD2. The CDR3 is 16 amino acids. CDR1 is SGHNT, CDR2 YYREEE, per germline (reference sequence). V dropped 1 base and J dropped 0; count of bases not matched to a gene: 2.

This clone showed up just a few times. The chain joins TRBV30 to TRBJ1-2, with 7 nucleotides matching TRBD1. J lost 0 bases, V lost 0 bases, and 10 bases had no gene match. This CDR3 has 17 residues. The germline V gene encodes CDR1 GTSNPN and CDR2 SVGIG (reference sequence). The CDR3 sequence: CAWSVRDRSLTNYGYTF. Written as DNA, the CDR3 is TGTGCCTGGAGTGTACGGGACAGAAGCTTAACTAACTATGGCTACACCTTC.

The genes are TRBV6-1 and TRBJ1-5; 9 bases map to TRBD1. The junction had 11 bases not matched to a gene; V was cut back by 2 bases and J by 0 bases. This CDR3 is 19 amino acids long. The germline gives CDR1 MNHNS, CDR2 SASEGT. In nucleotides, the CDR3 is TGTGCCAGCAGTGAATGGGACAGGGTCGGTAGAGGTAGCAATCAGCCCCAGCATTTT. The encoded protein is CASSEWDRVGRGSNQPQHF.

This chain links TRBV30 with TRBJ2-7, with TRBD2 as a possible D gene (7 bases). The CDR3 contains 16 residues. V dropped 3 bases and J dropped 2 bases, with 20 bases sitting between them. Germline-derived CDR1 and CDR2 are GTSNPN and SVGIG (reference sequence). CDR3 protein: CAWRPKGGGAAYEQYF. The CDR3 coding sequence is TGTGCCTGGAGACCCAAAGGTGGGGGGGCCGCCTACGAGCAGTACTTC.

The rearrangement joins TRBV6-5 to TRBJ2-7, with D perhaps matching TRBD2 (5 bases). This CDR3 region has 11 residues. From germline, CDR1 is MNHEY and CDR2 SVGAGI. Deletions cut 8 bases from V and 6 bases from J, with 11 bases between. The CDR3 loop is CASSNGLEQYF. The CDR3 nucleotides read TGTGCCAGCTCCAATGGACTCGAGCAGTACTTC.

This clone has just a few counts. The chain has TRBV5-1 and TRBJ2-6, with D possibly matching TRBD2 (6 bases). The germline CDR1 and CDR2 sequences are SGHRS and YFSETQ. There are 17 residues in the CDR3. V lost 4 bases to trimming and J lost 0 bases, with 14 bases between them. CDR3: CASSPLGGLSGANVLTF. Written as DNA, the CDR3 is TGCGCCAGCAGCCCACTCGGGGGTCTCTCTGGGGCCAACGTCCTGACTTTC. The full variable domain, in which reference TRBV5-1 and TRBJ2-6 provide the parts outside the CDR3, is KAGVTQTPRYLIKTRGQQVTLSCSPISGHRSVSWYQQTPGQGLQFLFEYFSETQRNKGNFPGRFSGRQFSNSRSEMNVSTLELGDSALYLCASSPLGGLSGANVLTFGAGSRLTVL.

The CDR3 nucleotides read TGCAGCGTTGAAAACCGTAGGGGACTAGCGGGAGGGGATTCGCGAAACTACGAGCAGTACTTC. It encodes CSVENRRGLAGGDSRNYEQYF. This chain joins TRBV29-1 and TRBJ2-7; 16 bases line up with TRBD2. The germline V gene has CDR1 SQVTM and CDR2 ANQGSEA. This CDR3 has 21 amino acids. V shed 2 bases, J shed 3 bases, and the junction held 19 bases outside the gene matches.

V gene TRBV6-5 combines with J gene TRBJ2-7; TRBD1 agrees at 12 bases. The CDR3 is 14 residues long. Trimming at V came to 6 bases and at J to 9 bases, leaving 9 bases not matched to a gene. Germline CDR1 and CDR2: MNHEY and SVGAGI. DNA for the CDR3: TGTGCCAGCAGGGTTGGGACAGGGGGCTTAGGGCAGTACTTC. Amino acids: CASRVGTGGLGQYF.

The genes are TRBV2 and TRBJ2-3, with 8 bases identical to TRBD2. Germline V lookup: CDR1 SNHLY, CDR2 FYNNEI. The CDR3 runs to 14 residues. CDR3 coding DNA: TGTGCTGTTATCCGGGAGGGAAGCACAGATACGCAGTATTTT. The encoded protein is CAVIREGSTDTQYF.

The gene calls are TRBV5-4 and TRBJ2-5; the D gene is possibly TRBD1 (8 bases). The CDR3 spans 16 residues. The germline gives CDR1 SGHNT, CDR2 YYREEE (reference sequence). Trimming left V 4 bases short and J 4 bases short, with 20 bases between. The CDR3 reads CASSKDREGFGETQYF. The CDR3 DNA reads TGTGCCAGCAGCAAGGACAGGGAGGGGTTTGGAGAGACCCAGTACTTC.

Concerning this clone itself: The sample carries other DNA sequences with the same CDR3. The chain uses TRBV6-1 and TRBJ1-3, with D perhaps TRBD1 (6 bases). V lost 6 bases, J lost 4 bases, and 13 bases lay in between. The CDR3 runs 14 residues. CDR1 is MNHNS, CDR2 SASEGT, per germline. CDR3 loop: CASSDTGSGNTIYF. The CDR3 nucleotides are TGTGCCAGCAGCGATACAGGGTCAGGAAACACCATATATTTT.

CDR3: CASSLVGGLSSRQETQYF. CDR3 coding DNA: TGCGCCAGCAGCTTGGTAGGGGGACTATCCTCCCGTCAAGAGACCCAGTACTTC. The chain has TRBV5-1 and TRBJ2-5, with D maybe TRBD2 (7 bases). There are 18 residues in the CDR3. The V end lost 0 bases, the J end lost 2 bases, and 20 bases lay between the germline ends. Germline V gives CDR1 SGHRS, CDR2 YFSETQ.

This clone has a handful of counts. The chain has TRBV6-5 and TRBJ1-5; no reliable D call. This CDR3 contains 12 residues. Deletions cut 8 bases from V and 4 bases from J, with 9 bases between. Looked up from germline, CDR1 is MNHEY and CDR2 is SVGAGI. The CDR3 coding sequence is TGTGCCAGCGGAGGTGATAATCAGCCCCAGCATTTT. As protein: CASGGDNQPQHF.

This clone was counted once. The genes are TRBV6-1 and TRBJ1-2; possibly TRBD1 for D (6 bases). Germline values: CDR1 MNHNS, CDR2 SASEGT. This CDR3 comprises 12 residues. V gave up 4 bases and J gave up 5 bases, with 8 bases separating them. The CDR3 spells CASSGGGYGYTF. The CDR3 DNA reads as TGTGCCAGCAGTGGAGGGGGTTATGGCTACACCTTC.

CDR3 amino acids: CASSATGENTEAFF. The CDR3 DNA is TGTGCCAGCAGCGCGACAGGAGAGAACACTGAAGCTTTCTTT. The V gene is TRBV9, the J gene TRBJ1-1, with D tentatively TRBD1 (6 bases). Between the trimmed V and J ends, which lost 3 bases and 1 base, there was a span of 10 bases. This CDR3 is built from 14 residues. Germline lookup yields CDR1 SGDLS and CDR2 YYNGEE.

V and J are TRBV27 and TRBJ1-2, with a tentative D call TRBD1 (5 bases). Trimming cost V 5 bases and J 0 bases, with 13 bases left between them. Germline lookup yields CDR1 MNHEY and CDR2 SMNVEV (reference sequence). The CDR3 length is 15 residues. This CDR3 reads CASSTLGGANYGYTF. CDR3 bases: TGTGCCAGCAGTACCCTGGGGGGAGCTAACTATGGCTACACCTTC.

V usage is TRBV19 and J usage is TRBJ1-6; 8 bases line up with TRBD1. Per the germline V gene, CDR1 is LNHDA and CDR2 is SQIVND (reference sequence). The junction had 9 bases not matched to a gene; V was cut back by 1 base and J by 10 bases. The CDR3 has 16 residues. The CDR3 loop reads CASSIGTGRRRSPLHF. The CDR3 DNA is TGTGCCAGTAGTATAGGGACAGGGCGCAGAAGGTCACCCCTCCACTTT.

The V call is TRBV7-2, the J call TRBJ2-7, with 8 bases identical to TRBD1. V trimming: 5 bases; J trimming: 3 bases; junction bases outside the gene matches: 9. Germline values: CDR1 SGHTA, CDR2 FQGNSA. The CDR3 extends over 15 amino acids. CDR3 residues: CASSARTGPYYEQYF. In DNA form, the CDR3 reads TGTGCCAGCAGCGCGCGGACAGGGCCCTACTACGAGCAGTACTTC.

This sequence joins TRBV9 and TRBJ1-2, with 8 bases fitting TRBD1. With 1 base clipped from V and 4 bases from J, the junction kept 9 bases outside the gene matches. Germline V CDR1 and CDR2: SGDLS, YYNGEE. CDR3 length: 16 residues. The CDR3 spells CASSVLDRDRGYGYTF. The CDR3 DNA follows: TGTGCCAGCAGCGTACTGGACAGGGATCGGGGCTATGGCTACACCTTC.

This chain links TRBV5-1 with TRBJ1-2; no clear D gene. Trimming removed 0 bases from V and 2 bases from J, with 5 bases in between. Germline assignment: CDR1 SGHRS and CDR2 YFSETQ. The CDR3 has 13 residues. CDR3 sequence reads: CASSLAVNYGYTF. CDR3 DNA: TGCGCCAGCAGCTTGGCGGTGAACTATGGCTACACCTTC.

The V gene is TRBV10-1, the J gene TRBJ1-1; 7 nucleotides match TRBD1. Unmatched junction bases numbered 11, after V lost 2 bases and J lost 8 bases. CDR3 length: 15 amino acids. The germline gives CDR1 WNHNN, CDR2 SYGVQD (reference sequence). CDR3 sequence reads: CASSELKRTGTEAFF. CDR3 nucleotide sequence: TGCGCCAGCAGTGAGCTCAAACGGACAGGCACGGAAGCTTTCTTT.

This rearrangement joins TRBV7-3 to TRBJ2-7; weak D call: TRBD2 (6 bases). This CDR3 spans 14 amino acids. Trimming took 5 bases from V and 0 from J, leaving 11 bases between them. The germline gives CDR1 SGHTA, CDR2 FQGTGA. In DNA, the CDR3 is TGTGCCAGCAGCACGTTGGGGGGCTCCTACGAGCAGTACTTC. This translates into CASSTLGGSYEQYF.

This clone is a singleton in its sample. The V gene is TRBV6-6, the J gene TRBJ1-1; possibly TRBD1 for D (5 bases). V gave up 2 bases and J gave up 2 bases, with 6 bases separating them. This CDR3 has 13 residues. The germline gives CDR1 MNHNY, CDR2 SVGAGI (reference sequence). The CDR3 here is CASSYRGNTEAFF. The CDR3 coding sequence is TGTGCCAGCAGTTACAGGGGTAACACTGAAGCTTTCTTT.

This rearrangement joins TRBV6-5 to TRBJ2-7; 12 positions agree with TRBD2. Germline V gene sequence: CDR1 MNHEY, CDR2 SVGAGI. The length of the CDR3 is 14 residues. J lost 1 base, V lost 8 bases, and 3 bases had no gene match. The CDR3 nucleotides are TGTGCCAGCTTAGGACTAGCGGGATCCTACGAGCAGTACTTC. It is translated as CASLGLAGSYEQYF.